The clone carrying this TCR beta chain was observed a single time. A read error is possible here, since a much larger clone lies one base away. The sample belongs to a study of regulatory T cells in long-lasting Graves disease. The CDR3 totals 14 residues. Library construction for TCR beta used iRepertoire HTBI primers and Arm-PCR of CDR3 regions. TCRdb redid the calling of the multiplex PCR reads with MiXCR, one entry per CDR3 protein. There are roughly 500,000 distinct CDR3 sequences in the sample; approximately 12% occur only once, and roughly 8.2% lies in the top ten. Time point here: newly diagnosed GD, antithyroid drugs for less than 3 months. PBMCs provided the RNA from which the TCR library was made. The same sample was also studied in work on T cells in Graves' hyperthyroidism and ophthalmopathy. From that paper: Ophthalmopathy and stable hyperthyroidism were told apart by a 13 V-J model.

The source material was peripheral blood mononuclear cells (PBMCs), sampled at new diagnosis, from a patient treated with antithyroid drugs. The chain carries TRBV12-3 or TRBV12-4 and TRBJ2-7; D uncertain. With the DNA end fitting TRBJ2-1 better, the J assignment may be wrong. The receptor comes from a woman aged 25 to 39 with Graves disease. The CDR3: CASSFNQQSYEQFF. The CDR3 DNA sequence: TGTGCCAGCAGTTTCAACCAGCAGTCTTACGAGCAGTTCTTC.